This T cell receptor beta chain was captured by sequencing in a study of blood T cells in healthy people across ages. This clonotype was counted only a few times. Using a J-beta primer mix together with a sample-barcoded 5' primer, a second PCR was run for roughly 7 to 12 cycles. MiXCR, run by TCRdb on the 5' RACE reads, gives a single entry per CDR3 protein. The sample shows 700,000 to 850,000 distinct CDR3 sequences, about 37% of them seen only once. The germline V gene has CDR1 DFQATT and CDR2 SNEGSKA (reference sequence). The CDR3 is made up of 13 amino acids. Trimming cost V 5 bases and J 2 bases, with 7 bases left between them.

The clonotype originates from a man younger than 30 in good health. Sequencing was carried out using blood. This chain connects TRBV20-1 to TRBJ2-6, with a tentative D call TRBD2 (5 bases). The CDR3 sequence: CSARGTGANVLTF. The CDR3 nucleotides read TGCAGTGCTCGGGGAACTGGGGCCAACGTCCTGACTTTC.